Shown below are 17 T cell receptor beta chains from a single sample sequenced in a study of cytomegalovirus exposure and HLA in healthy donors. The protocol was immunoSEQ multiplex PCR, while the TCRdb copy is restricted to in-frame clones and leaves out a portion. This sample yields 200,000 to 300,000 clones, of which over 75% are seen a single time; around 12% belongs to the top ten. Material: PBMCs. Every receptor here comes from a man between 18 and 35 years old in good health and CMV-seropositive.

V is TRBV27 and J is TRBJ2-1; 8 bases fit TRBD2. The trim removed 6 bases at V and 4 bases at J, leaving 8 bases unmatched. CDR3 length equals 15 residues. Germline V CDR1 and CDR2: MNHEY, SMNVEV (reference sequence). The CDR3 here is CASSSRGGRYNEQFF. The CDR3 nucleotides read TGTGCCAGCAGCAGCCGGGGGGGTCGTTACAATGAGCAGTTCTTC.

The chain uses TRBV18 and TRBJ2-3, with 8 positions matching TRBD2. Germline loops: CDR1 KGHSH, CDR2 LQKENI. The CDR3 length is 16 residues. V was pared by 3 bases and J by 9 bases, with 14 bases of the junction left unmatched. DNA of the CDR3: TGTGCCAGCTCACCGCCGGGGACACCCCCGGGGGGGACGCAGTATTTT. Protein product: CASSPPGTPPGGTQYF.

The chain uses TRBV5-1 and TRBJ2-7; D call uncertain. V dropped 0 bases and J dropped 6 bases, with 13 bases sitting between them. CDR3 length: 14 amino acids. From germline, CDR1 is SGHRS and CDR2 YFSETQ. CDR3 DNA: TGCGCCAGCAGCTTGGGTGGGCAGGCCAGCGAGCAGTACTTC. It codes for CASSLGGQASEQYF.

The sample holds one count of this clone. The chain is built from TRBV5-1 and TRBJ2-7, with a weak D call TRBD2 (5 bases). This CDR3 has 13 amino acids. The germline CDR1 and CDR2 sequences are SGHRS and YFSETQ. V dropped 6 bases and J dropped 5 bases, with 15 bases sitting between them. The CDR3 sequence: CASTPTNGDEQYF. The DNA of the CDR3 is TGCGCCAGCACCCCGACTAATGGAGACGAGCAGTACTTC.

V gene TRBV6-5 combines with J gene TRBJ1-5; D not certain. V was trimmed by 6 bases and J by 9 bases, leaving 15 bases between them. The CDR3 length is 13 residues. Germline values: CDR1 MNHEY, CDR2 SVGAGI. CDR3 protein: CASSPRERRPQHF. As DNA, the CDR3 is TGTGCCAGCAGCCCCCGGGAGCGGAGGCCCCAGCATTTT.

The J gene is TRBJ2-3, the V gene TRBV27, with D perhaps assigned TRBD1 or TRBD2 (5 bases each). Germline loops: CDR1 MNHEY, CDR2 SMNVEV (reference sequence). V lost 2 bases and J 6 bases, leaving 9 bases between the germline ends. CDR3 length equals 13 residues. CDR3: CASSLGGTDTQYF. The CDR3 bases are TGTGCCAGCAGTTTAGGGGGAACGGATACGCAGTATTTT.

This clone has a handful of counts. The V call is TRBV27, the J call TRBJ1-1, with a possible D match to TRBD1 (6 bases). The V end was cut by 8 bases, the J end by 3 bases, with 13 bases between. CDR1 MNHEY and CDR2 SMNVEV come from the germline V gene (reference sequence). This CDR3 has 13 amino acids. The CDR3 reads CASRRTEYTEAFF. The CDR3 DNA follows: TGTGCCAGCCGGCGGACAGAATACACTGAAGCTTTCTTT.

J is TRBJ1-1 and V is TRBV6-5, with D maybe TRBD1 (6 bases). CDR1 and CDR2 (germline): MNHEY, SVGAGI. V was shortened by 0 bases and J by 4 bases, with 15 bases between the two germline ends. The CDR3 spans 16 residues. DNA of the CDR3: TGTGCCAGCAGTTACTCGATCAGGGGCGGAGGCACTGAAGCTTTCTTT. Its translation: CASSYSIRGGGTEAFF.

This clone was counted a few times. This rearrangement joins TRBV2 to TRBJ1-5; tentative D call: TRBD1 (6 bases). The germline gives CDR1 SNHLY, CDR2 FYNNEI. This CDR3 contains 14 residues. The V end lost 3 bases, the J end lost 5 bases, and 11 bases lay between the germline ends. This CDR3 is CASSDRTEDQPQHF. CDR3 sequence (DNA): TGTGCCAGCAGTGACCGGACAGAAGATCAGCCCCAGCATTTT.

CDR3 amino acids: CASTVPEKLFF. CDR3 in DNA: TGTGCCAGCACCGTCCCTGAAAAACTGTTTTTT. The rearrangement links TRBV6-4 to TRBJ1-4; D not resolved. The CDR3 length is 11 residues. V shed 7 bases and J shed 7 bases, with 7 bases lying between them. Looked up from germline, CDR1 is MRHNA and CDR2 is SNTAGT.

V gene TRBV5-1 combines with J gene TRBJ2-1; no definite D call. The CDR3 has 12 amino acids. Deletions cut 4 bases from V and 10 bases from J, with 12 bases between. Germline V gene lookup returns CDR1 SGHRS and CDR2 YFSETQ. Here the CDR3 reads CASSPEVGEQFF. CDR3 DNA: TGCGCCAGCAGCCCCGAGGTTGGGGAGCAGTTCTTC.

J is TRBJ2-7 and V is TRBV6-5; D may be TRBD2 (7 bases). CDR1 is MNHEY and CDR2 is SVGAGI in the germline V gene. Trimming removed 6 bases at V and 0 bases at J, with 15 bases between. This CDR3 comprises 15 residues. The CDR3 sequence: CASRGGPRGSYEQYF. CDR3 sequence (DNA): TGTGCCAGCAGGGGGGGGCCCAGGGGCTCCTACGAGCAGTACTTC.

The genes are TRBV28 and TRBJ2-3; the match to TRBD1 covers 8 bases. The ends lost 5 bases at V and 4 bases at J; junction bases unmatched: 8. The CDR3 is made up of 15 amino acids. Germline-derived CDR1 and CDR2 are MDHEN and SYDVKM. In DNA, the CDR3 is TGTGCCAGCAGTCAAGACGACAGGGGCCCAGATACGCAGTATTTT. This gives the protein CASSQDDRGPDTQYF.

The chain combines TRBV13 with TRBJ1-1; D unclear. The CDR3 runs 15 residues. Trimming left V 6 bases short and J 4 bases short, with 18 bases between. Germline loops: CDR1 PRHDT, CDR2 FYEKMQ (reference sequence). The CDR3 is CASRARGAGSTEAFF. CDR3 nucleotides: TGTGCCAGCAGGGCCCGGGGAGCGGGGAGCACTGAAGCTTTCTTT.

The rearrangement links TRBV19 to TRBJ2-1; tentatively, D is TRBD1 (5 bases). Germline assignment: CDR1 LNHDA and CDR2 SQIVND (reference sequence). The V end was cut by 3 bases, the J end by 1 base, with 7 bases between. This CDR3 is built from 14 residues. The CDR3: CASSIRVSYNEQFF. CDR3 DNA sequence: TGTGCCAGTAGTATCAGGGTATCCTACAATGAGCAGTTCTTC.

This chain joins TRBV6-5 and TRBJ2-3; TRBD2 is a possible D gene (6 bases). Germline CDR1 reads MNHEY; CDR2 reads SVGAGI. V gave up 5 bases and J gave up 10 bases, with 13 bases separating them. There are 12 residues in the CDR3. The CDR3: CASSEPGLSQYF. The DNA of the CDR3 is TGTGCCAGCAGTGAACCGGGACTCTCGCAGTATTTT.

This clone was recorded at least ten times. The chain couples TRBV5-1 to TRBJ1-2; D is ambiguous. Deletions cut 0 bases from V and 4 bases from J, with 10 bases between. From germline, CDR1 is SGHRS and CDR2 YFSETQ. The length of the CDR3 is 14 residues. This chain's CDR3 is CASSLEVAAYGYTF. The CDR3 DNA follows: TGCGCCAGCAGCTTGGAGGTTGCGGCCTATGGCTACACCTTC.